This TCR beta chain was sequenced for a study of T-cell memory formation after mild COVID-19. CDR1 is SGHVS and CDR2 is FQNEAQ in the germline V gene. V lost 4 bases and J lost 1; bases outside the gene matches: 5. This CDR3 has 16 residues. Each CDR3 protein is one row after TCRdb ran MiXCR on the 5' RACE reads. The profile shows about 160,000 distinct CDR3 sequences, less than 40% of them singletons. The chain uses TRBV7-8 and TRBJ1-5; 9 nucleotides align to TRBD1. The TCR was taken from an adult woman who had mild COVID-19 (a few samples of this study predate the infection). Cell type and time point are not known. The sequenced material came from PBMCs or a T cell subset sorted from them (not recorded which). Here the CDR3 reads CASSSDRGFSNQPQHF. The CDR3 DNA reads TGTGCCAGCAGCTCGGACAGGGGATTCAGCAATCAGCCCCAGCATTTT.